The TCR beta chain under discussion was sequenced for a study of T cell responses to AZD1222 COVID-19 vaccine. The data were produced by immunoSEQ multiplex PCR, yet TCRdb's version contains in-frame clones alone and is incomplete. The table has about 120,000 clones, approximately 90% seen once. A note on this clone: Antigen specificity is unknown.

General study results and limits: In all cases, repertoires were sampled only after the peak T cell response. Clonal diversity may have been underestimated, and the donors were mostly white British, with more females than males. A rise in Spike-specific TCR breadth and depth followed two AZD1222 doses.

The CDR3 is 17 amino acids. The V and J ends lost 5 bases and 0 bases, in that order; junction bases with no gene match: 10. Germline CDR1 is SGDLS and CDR2 is YYNGEE. The input for sequencing was peripheral blood, taken 28 days after the second AZD1222 dose. The rearrangement joins TRBV9 to TRBJ2-2; 7 bases line up with TRBD2. The TCR comes from an adult who received the AZD1222 COVID-19 vaccine. This CDR3 is CASSETGLGTNTGELFF. The CDR3 bases are TGTGCCAGCAGTGAAACAGGACTAGGGACGAACACCGGGGAGCTGTTTTTT.